A single TCR beta chain is shown here with its context. The sample belongs to a study of T cells in Graves' hyperthyroidism and ophthalmopathy. Amplification of TCR beta CDR3 regions was performed using RNA transcripts as template. The HTBI primer set was used in a first-round RT-PCR of the TCR CDR3. TCRdb fed the multiplex PCR reads into MiXCR, producing one record per CDR3 protein. The table has under 400,000 distinct CDR3 sequences, over 15% seen once; the top ten hold roughly 31%. From germline, CDR1 is DFQATT and CDR2 SNEGSKA (reference sequence). The V and J ends lost 3 bases and 0 bases respectively, with 8 bases between them. The length of the CDR3 is 13 residues.

The chain has TRBV20-1 and TRBJ1-1; D not certain. Sequenced material: blood. The source is a man between 25 and 39 years old with Graves' hyperthyroidism. For the CDR3, the DNA is TGCAGTGCTAGGGGCAGCCTGAACACTGAAGCTTTCTTT. It codes for CSARGSLNTEAFF.